The rows below give T cell receptor beta chains drawn from one sample of a study of T cells in Graves' hyperthyroidism and ophthalmopathy. TCRdb recomputed calls from the multiplex PCR reads with MiXCR, one row per CDR3 protein. The sample comprises roughly 700,000 distinct CDR3 sequences, 15% to 20% of which are singletons, and 15% rests with the top ten. Material: blood. The receptors stem from a man in his fifties with Graves' hyperthyroidism. CDR3s include the opening cysteine and the closing phenylalanine or tryptophan. The D gene is left open where the match is weak. The size entry is marked missing in some rows and otherwise reads once, few, many or a size class.

cdr3_length: 15; clone_size: -; j_call: TRBJ1-1; v_call: TRBV20-1; d_call: -; cdr3_nt: TGCAGTGCTAGAGAGAGGCGTTTAAGCAGCACTGAAGCTTTCTTT; cdr3_aa: CSARERRLSSTEAFF
cdr3_length: 15; clone_size: -; j_call: TRBJ2-3; v_call: TRBV29-1; d_call: TRBD2; cdr3_nt: TGCAGCGTTGTACTAGCGGGAGATATAACAGATACGCAGTATTTT; cdr3_aa: CSVVLAGDITDTQYF
cdr3_length: 12; clone_size: -; j_call: TRBJ2-3; v_call: TRBV18; d_call: -; cdr3_nt: TGTGCCAGCTCACCAAGTGGGTCTACGCAGTATTTT; cdr3_aa: CASSPSGSTQYF
cdr3_length: 16; clone_size: few; j_call: TRBJ2-5; v_call: TRBV27; d_call: TRBD2; cdr3_nt: TGTGCCAGCAGTTTACTAGCGGGAGGGCCGGAAGAGACCCAGTACTTC; cdr3_aa: CASSLLAGGPEETQYF
cdr3_length: 14; clone_size: many; j_call: TRBJ1-1; v_call: TRBV20-1; d_call: -; cdr3_nt: TGCAGTGCTAGAGATAGACACCGGAACACTGAAGCTTTCTTT; cdr3_aa: CSARDRHRNTEAFF
cdr3_length: 16; clone_size: few; j_call: TRBJ1-1; v_call: TRBV18; d_call: -; cdr3_nt: TGTGCCAGCTCACCAGATCGTGTCCAGCTGAACACTGAAGCTTTCTTT; cdr3_aa: CASSPDRVQLNTEAFF
cdr3_length: 16; clone_size: -; j_call: TRBJ2-3; v_call: TRBV20-1; d_call: TRBD1; cdr3_nt: TGCAGTGCTAGGGCCCAACAGGGGCGGAAGGCAGATACGCAGTATTTT; cdr3_aa: CSARAQQGRKADTQYF
cdr3_length: 12; clone_size: -; j_call: TRBJ2-7; v_call: TRBV30; d_call: -; cdr3_nt: TGTGCCTGGAGTGTACGGGGCCCCGAGCAGTACTTC; cdr3_aa: CAWSVRGPEQYF
cdr3_length: 17; clone_size: -; j_call: TRBJ2-3; v_call: TRBV10-3; d_call: TRBD2; cdr3_nt: TGTGCCATCAGTGTCGGACCTAGCGGGCCTAGCACAGATACGCAGTATTTT; cdr3_aa: CAISVGPSGPSTDTQYF
cdr3_length: 15; clone_size: many; j_call: TRBJ1-1; v_call: TRBV5-1; d_call: TRBD1; cdr3_nt: TGCGCCAGCACCCGAGGGGACAGGGCGAACACTGAAGCTTTCTTT; cdr3_aa: CASTRGDRANTEAFF
cdr3_length: 17; clone_size: many; j_call: TRBJ2-5; v_call: TRBV9; d_call: TRBD2; cdr3_nt: TGTGCCAGCAGCGTAGGTGTAGCGGGAGACTTAAGGGAGACCCAGTACTTC; cdr3_aa: CASSVGVAGDLRETQYF
cdr3_length: 16; clone_size: -; j_call: TRBJ2-4; v_call: TRBV6-1; d_call: TRBD2; cdr3_nt: TGTGCCAGCAGGCCTACTAGCGGGAGGGCCAAAAACATTCAGTACTTC; cdr3_aa: CASRPTSGRAKNIQYF
cdr3_length: 17; clone_size: -; j_call: TRBJ2-1; v_call: TRBV4-3; d_call: -; cdr3_nt: TGCGCCAGCAGCCAAGATCAGATGGAGGACTACTACAATGAGCAGTTCTTC; cdr3_aa: CASSQDQMEDYYNEQFF
cdr3_length: 14; clone_size: many; j_call: TRBJ2-2; v_call: TRBV2; d_call: -; cdr3_nt: TGTGCCAGCAGTGAAGCGCCTGGGGCCGGGGAGCTGTTTTTT; cdr3_aa: CASSEAPGAGELFF
cdr3_length: 17; clone_size: -; j_call: TRBJ2-7; v_call: TRBV6-1; d_call: TRBD2; cdr3_nt: TGTGCCAGCAGACATCCCCCCGGGACTAGCGGGGACTACGAGCAGTACTTC; cdr3_aa: CASRHPPGTSGDYEQYF
cdr3_length: 13; clone_size: many; j_call: TRBJ2-7; v_call: TRBV11-2; d_call: TRBD1; cdr3_nt: TGTGCCAGCAGCTGGGGACAGGGCTACGAGCAGTACTTC; cdr3_aa: CASSWGQGYEQYF
cdr3_length: 13; clone_size: many; j_call: TRBJ2-3; v_call: TRBV30; d_call: -; cdr3_nt: TGTGCCAGGACCGGTGACGTTTCAGATACGCAGTATTTT; cdr3_aa: CARTGDVSDTQYF
cdr3_length: 15; clone_size: few; j_call: TRBJ2-1; v_call: TRBV29-1; d_call: -; cdr3_nt: TGCAGCGTTGTAGGGGGGAGAGCGGCATACAATGAGCAGTTCTTC; cdr3_aa: CSVVGGRAAYNEQFF
cdr3_length: 14; clone_size: once; j_call: TRBJ1-2; v_call: TRBV18; d_call: -; cdr3_nt: TGTGCCAGCTCACCATTCCCAGCTAACTATGGCTACACCTTC; cdr3_aa: CASSPFPANYGYTF
cdr3_length: 14; clone_size: few; j_call: TRBJ2-5; v_call: TRBV7-9; d_call: TRBD2; cdr3_nt: TGTGCCAGCAGCGCAGCGGGGACGGAAGAGACCCAGTACTTC; cdr3_aa: CASSAAGTEETQYF
cdr3_length: 14; clone_size: -; j_call: TRBJ2-1; v_call: TRBV20-1; d_call: -; cdr3_nt: TGCAGTGCTCTTACCGCAGTCCCCCGCGATGAGCAGTTCTTC; cdr3_aa: CSALTAVPRDEQFF
cdr3_length: 14; clone_size: many; j_call: TRBJ2-7; v_call: TRBV6-1; d_call: TRBD1; cdr3_nt: TGTGCCAGCAGAGACACAGGGGCCAGGGGCGAGCAGTACTTC; cdr3_aa: CASRDTGARGEQYF
cdr3_length: 16; clone_size: many; j_call: TRBJ2-3; v_call: TRBV20-1; d_call: TRBD2; cdr3_nt: TGCAGTGCTAGAGAGGGACTAGCGGGAGGAGGCGATACGCAGTATTTT; cdr3_aa: CSAREGLAGGGDTQYF
cdr3_length: 13; clone_size: many; j_call: TRBJ2-1; v_call: TRBV28; d_call: -; cdr3_nt: TGTGCCAGCAGTCAAGAGGGACACAATGAGCAGTTCTTC; cdr3_aa: CASSQEGHNEQFF
cdr3_length: 18; clone_size: many; j_call: TRBJ1-4; v_call: TRBV2; d_call: TRBD1; cdr3_nt: TGTGCCAGCAGACACTACCGGGACAGACTGAGGGGGAATGAAAAACTGTTTTTT; cdr3_aa: CASRHYRDRLRGNEKLFF
cdr3_length: 16; clone_size: -; j_call: TRBJ2-3; v_call: TRBV7-8; d_call: TRBD1; cdr3_nt: TGTGCCAGCAGCAAAGGGACAGGCGTCAACACAGATACGCAGTATTTT; cdr3_aa: CASSKGTGVNTDTQYF
cdr3_length: 13; clone_size: -; j_call: TRBJ2-7; v_call: TRBV20-1; d_call: -; cdr3_nt: TGCAGTGCTAGACAGGGGATTTCCTACGAGCAGTACTTC; cdr3_aa: CSARQGISYEQYF
cdr3_length: 16; clone_size: -; j_call: TRBJ1-4; v_call: TRBV7-9; d_call: TRBD1; cdr3_nt: TGTGCCAGCAGCTCCGGAGACAGGGAACTTAATGAAAAACTGTTTTTT; cdr3_aa: CASSSGDRELNEKLFF
cdr3_length: 15; clone_size: many; j_call: TRBJ1-1; v_call: TRBV7-6; d_call: -; cdr3_nt: TGTGCCAGCAGCCCGGGGATTTCAGCGAACACTGAAGCTTTCTTT; cdr3_aa: CASSPGISANTEAFF
cdr3_length: 15; clone_size: few; j_call: TRBJ2-1; v_call: TRBV4-2; d_call: TRBD2; cdr3_nt: TGTGCCAGCAGCCAGCTAGCGGGAGCTAGGGTAGTGCAGTTCTTC; cdr3_aa: CASSQLAGARVVQFF
cdr3_length: 15; clone_size: many; j_call: TRBJ2-5; v_call: TRBV27; d_call: TRBD2; cdr3_nt: TGTGCCAGCAGTGCACCCAGCGGGAGAGCGGAGACCCAGTACTTC; cdr3_aa: CASSAPSGRAETQYF
cdr3_length: 12; clone_size: few; j_call: TRBJ1-2; v_call: TRBV19; d_call: -; cdr3_nt: TGTGCCAGTAGTTTCGACCTTTATGGCTACACCTTC; cdr3_aa: CASSFDLYGYTF
cdr3_length: 14; clone_size: few; j_call: TRBJ1-1; v_call: TRBV30; d_call: -; cdr3_nt: TGTGCCTGGAGTAGGGGGGCCCGGAACACTGAAGCTTTCTTT; cdr3_aa: CAWSRGARNTEAFF
cdr3_length: 17; clone_size: many; j_call: TRBJ1-5; v_call: TRBV10-3; d_call: TRBD1; cdr3_nt: TGTGCCATCAGTGAGTCTTCCAGGGGGACTGGCAATCAGCCCCAGCATTTT; cdr3_aa: CAISESSRGTGNQPQHF
cdr3_length: 15; clone_size: few; j_call: TRBJ2-7; v_call: TRBV19; d_call: TRBD1; cdr3_nt: TGTGCCAGTAGCCCGGACAGGGAACTCTCCTACGAGCAGTACTTC; cdr3_aa: CASSPDRELSYEQYF
cdr3_length: 14; clone_size: -; j_call: TRBJ2-2; v_call: TRBV10-1; d_call: TRBD1; cdr3_nt: TGCGCCAGCAGTGAAGGGACAGGCACCGGGGAGCTGTTTTTT; cdr3_aa: CASSEGTGTGELFF
cdr3_length: 13; clone_size: few; j_call: TRBJ1-2; v_call: TRBV11-2; d_call: -; cdr3_nt: TGTGCCAGCAGCTTAGTGGCCAGGGGAGGCTACACCTTC; cdr3_aa: CASSLVARGGYTF
cdr3_length: 13; clone_size: -; j_call: TRBJ2-3; v_call: TRBV29-1; d_call: -; cdr3_nt: TGCAGCGTCCCGGGCCCCGGGGTAGATACGCAGTATTTT; cdr3_aa: CSVPGPGVDTQYF
cdr3_length: 14; clone_size: -; j_call: TRBJ1-2; v_call: TRBV5-1; d_call: TRBD1; cdr3_nt: TGCGCCAGCAGCTTTGAAAAAGGGGGCGATGGCTACGCCTTC; cdr3_aa: CASSFEKGGDGYAF
cdr3_length: 16; clone_size: many; j_call: TRBJ2-7; v_call: TRBV10-3; d_call: TRBD1; cdr3_nt: TGTGCCATCAGGTCACACGCAGGGGGCGGAATCTACGAGCAGTACTTC; cdr3_aa: CAIRSHAGGGIYEQYF
cdr3_length: 14; clone_size: many; j_call: TRBJ2-7; v_call: TRBV27; d_call: TRBD2; cdr3_nt: TGTGCCAGCAGTTGGGCACTAGCGGGTTACGAGCAGTACTTC; cdr3_aa: CASSWALAGYEQYF
cdr3_length: 14; clone_size: few; j_call: TRBJ2-7; v_call: TRBV28; d_call: -; cdr3_nt: TGTGCCAGCAGTTTATTGATGGACATCTACGAGCAGTACTTC; cdr3_aa: CASSLLMDIYEQYF
cdr3_length: 15; clone_size: -; j_call: TRBJ2-1; v_call: TRBV6-4; d_call: -; cdr3_nt: TGTGCCAGCAGTGTTGAACAGGGTTCCTACAATGAGCAGTTCTTC; cdr3_aa: CASSVEQGSYNEQFF
cdr3_length: 15; clone_size: many; j_call: TRBJ2-3; v_call: TRBV20-1; d_call: TRBD2; cdr3_nt: TGCAGTGCTAGACCTAGCGGGAGATTCGCAGATACGCAGTATTTT; cdr3_aa: CSARPSGRFADTQYF
cdr3_length: 17; clone_size: -; j_call: TRBJ1-5; v_call: TRBV19; d_call: -; cdr3_nt: TGTGCCAGTAGTATATTCCTGACGGAATATAGCAATCAGCCCCAGCATTTT; cdr3_aa: CASSIFLTEYSNQPQHF
cdr3_length: 15; clone_size: many; j_call: TRBJ2-3; v_call: TRBV7-2; d_call: -; cdr3_nt: TGTGCCAGCAGCCCCCTAGCGCCCTCCACAGATACGCAGTATTTT; cdr3_aa: CASSPLAPSTDTQYF
cdr3_length: 16; clone_size: -; j_call: TRBJ2-1; v_call: TRBV3-1; d_call: TRBD2; cdr3_nt: TGTGCCAGCAGCTCCCCCCTAGCGGGAGGGCCCCATGAGCAGTTCTTC; cdr3_aa: CASSSPLAGGPHEQFF
cdr3_length: 17; clone_size: many; j_call: TRBJ2-7; v_call: TRBV28; d_call: TRBD1; cdr3_nt: TGTGCCAGCAGCCCTATTACAGGGGGCCTAAGCTCCTACGAGCAGTACTTC; cdr3_aa: CASSPITGGLSSYEQYF